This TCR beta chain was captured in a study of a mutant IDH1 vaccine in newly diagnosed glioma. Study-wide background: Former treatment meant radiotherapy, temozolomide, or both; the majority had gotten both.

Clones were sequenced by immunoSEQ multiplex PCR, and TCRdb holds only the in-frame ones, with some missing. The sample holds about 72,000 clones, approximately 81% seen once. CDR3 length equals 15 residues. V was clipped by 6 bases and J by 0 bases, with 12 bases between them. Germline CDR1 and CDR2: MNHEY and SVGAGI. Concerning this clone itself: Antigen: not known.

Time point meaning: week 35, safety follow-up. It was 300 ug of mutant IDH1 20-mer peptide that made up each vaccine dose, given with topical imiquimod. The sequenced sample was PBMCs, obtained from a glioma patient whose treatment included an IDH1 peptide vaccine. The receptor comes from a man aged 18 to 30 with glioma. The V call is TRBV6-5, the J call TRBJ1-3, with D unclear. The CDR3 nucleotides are TGTGCCAGCAGCCCAGCGGCCAGCTCTGGAAACACCATATATTTT. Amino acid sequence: CASSPAASSGNTIYF.